These T cell receptor beta chains were read from a single sample in a study of T cells after somatic rescue of genetic block. Sequenced by immunoSEQ multiplex PCR; TCRdb stores in-frame clones only, minus some. The sample consists of about 68,000 clones, 92% of them appearing once. The material sequenced was peripheral blood mononuclear cells (PBMCs). The receptors here all came from a man aged 40-55 years. Both conserved end residues are part of each CDR3. A D gene is named only where the DNA matches it firmly. Clone size, where shown, is once, few, many, or a class for clones that have expanded.

abundance: -; d_gene: -; j_gene: TRBJ2-1; v_gene: TRBV7-9; CDR3aa: CASSPWNNEQFF; CDR3nt: TGTGCCAGCAGCCCGTGGAACAATGAGCAGTTCTTC
abundance: -; d_gene: TRBD1; j_gene: TRBJ1-5; v_gene: TRBV7-2; CDR3aa: CASSKISGGGQPQHF; CDR3nt: TGTGCCAGCAGCAAAATTTCAGGGGGGGGTCAGCCCCAGCATTTT
abundance: -; d_gene: -; j_gene: TRBJ2-7; v_gene: TRBV11-2; CDR3aa: CASSLSRESYEQYF; CDR3nt: TGTGCCAGCAGCTTATCCAGGGAGTCCTACGAGCAGTACTTC
abundance: once; d_gene: -; j_gene: TRBJ2-1; v_gene: TRBV10-1; CDR3aa: CASSDHRVGEQFF; CDR3nt: TGCGCCAGCAGTGACCATCGAGTGGGTGAGCAGTTCTTC
abundance: -; d_gene: TRBD1; j_gene: TRBJ2-1; v_gene: TRBV7-2; CDR3aa: CASRDRRTGNNNEQFF; CDR3nt: TGTGCCAGCAGGGACCGCCGGACAGGGAATAACAATGAGCAGTTCTTC
abundance: -; d_gene: -; j_gene: TRBJ2-7; v_gene: TRBV10-3; CDR3aa: CAISERRVQPNYEQYF; CDR3nt: TGTGCCATCAGTGAGCGCCGGGTCCAACCCAACTACGAGCAGTACTTC
abundance: -; d_gene: -; j_gene: TRBJ2-7; v_gene: TRBV2; CDR3aa: CASSAIRGGYEQYF; CDR3nt: TGTGCCAGCAGTGCTATTAGGGGGGGCTACGAGCAGTACTTC
abundance: -; d_gene: -; j_gene: TRBJ1-1; v_gene: TRBV27; CDR3aa: CASSLSMSANTEAFF; CDR3nt: TGTGCCAGCAGTCTTAGTATGTCAGCGAACACTGAAGCTTTCTTT
abundance: -; d_gene: -; j_gene: TRBJ1-3; v_gene: TRBV10-3; CDR3aa: CAISEDGDTIYF; CDR3nt: TGTGCCATCAGTGAGGACGGGGACACCATATATTTT
abundance: -; d_gene: -; j_gene: TRBJ2-1; v_gene: TRBV7-2; CDR3aa: CASSLVAKRNNEQFF; CDR3nt: TGTGCCAGCAGCTTAGTGGCAAAGAGAAATAATGAGCAGTTCTTC
abundance: once; d_gene: -; j_gene: TRBJ2-7; v_gene: TRBV7-9; CDR3aa: CASSPPGHPYEQYF; CDR3nt: TGTGCCAGCAGCCCCCCGGGACACCCCTACGAGCAGTACTTC